This record covers a single T cell receptor (beta chain). TCRdb's table, derived via immunoSEQ multiplex PCR, lists solely in-frame clones and lacks some. The repertoire holds some 630,000 clones, with 96% as singletons. This record belongs to a study of shared clonotypes between healthy human individuals. Terminally differentiated effector memory CD45RA+ cells were excluded by CCR7 positive selection of CD45RO-negative cells. V shed 4 bases, J shed 10 bases, and the junction held 19 bases outside the gene matches. Germline V lookup: CDR1 MDHEN, CDR2 SYDVKM. CDR3 length equals 18 residues. Sequenced sample: naive CD8+ T cells sorted from blood. The receptor was isolated from a woman under 40 in good health. The chain carries TRBV28 and TRBJ1-4, with 9 bases fitting TRBD1. The CDR3, as DNA: TGTGCCAGCAGTTCCTCAAGATCAACGGGACAGGGCTTTGGAAAACTGTTTTTT. Its translation is CASSSSRSTGQGFGKLFF. The entire variable domain, with the rest obtained from reference TRBV28 and TRBJ1-4, is as follows: DVKVTQSSRYLVKRTGEKVFLECVQDMDHENMFWYRQDPGLGLRLIYFSYDVKMKEKGDIPEGYSVSREKKERFSLILESASTNQTSMYLCASSSSRSTGQGFGKLFFGSGTQLSVL.